This entry lists 22 T cell receptor beta chains sequenced from one sample in a study of T cells in Graves' hyperthyroidism and ophthalmopathy. It was RNA transcripts that yielded the amplified TCR beta CDR3 regions. First-round RT-PCR with HTBI primers amplified the TCR CDR3 region. In TCRdb, the multiplex PCR reads were re-called with MiXCR into one record per CDR3 protein. Of approximately 740,000 distinct CDR3 sequences in the sample, 14% are singletons; the top ten hold 10% to 13%. The sequenced material came from blood. The receptors shown here come from a woman aged 18-30 years with Graves' hyperthyroidism.

CDR3 sequence: CASTGLAGGLQSYNEQFF. The CDR3 DNA is TGTGCCAGCACCGGACTAGCGGGAGGACTGCAATCCTACAATGAGCAGTTCTTC. The chain links TRBV6-2 or TRBV6-3 to TRBJ2-1, with TRBD2 matching 14 bases. Germline V gene lookup returns CDR1 MNHEY and CDR2 SVGEGT. V was clipped by 7 bases and J by 1 base; unmatched bases: 9. The CDR3 contains 18 residues.

The table lists this clonotype with a few counts. V is TRBV6-2 or TRBV6-3 and J is TRBJ1-4, with 7 positions matching TRBD1. The CDR3 consists of 12 residues. V gave up 7 bases and J gave up 7 bases; unmatched junction bases: 3. CDR1 and CDR2 from the germline V gene are MNHEY and SVGEGT. The CDR3 DNA reads as TGTGCCAGCACCGACAGGGTTGAAAAACTGTTTTTT. Encoded protein: CASTDRVEKLFF.

This chain uses TRBV15 with TRBJ2-7, with TRBD1 identical over 12 bases. The ends lost 3 bases at V and 7 bases at J; junction bases unmatched: 10. CDR1 LNHNV and CDR2 YYDKDF come from the germline V gene (reference sequence). This CDR3 is built from 16 residues. DNA for the CDR3: TGTGCCACCAGCAGCCCGGGACAGGGGGCCCGGGGGGAGCAGTACTTC. Translated, it gives CATSSPGQGARGEQYF.

The table lists this clonotype with many counts. J is TRBJ2-7 and V is TRBV20-1; maybe TRBD1 (6 bases). The germline V gene has CDR1 DFQATT and CDR2 SNEGSKA (reference sequence). V lost 3 bases and J lost 0, with 15 bases in between. The CDR3 sequence is 15 residues long. The CDR3 coding sequence is TGCAGTGCTAGTAATGTGGACAGCAGCTCCTACGAGCAGTACTTC. Amino acid sequence: CSASNVDSSSYEQYF.

The gene calls are TRBV28 and TRBJ2-2; tentatively, D is TRBD2 (5 bases). The CDR3 has 18 residues. With 6 bases removed from V and 4 bases from J, the gap between germline ends came to 24 bases. Germline V gene sequence: CDR1 MDHEN, CDR2 SYDVKM. The CDR3 loop is CASSLTLPGFRATGELFF. CDR3 sequence (DNA): TGTGCCAGCAGCTTGACCTTACCGGGGTTCCGGGCCACCGGGGAGCTGTTTTTT.

The table lists this clonotype with many counts. J is TRBJ1-6 and V is TRBV20-1, with 9 nucleotides matching TRBD1. The CDR3 length is 16 residues. Per germline, CDR1 DFQATT and CDR2 SNEGSKA (reference sequence). Trimming cost V 2 bases and J 10 bases; bases outside gene matches: 12. CDR3 sequence: CSARYLIQGAGSPLHF. CDR3 bases: TGCAGTGCTAGATATCTAATACAGGGGGCGGGCTCACCCCTCCACTTT.

Many counts were recorded for this clonotype. The chain has TRBV3-1 and TRBJ1-5, with TRBD1 matching over 7 bases. Trimming removed 5 bases from V and 6 bases from J; junction bases left unmatched: 7. CDR1 LGHDT and CDR2 YNNKEL come from the germline V gene (reference sequence). This CDR3 has 14 amino acids. The CDR3, as DNA: TGTGCCAGCAGCTCCCGACAGGGCCTTCAGCCCCAGCATTTT. It encodes CASSSRQGLQPQHF.

This clonotype has ten or more counts. The CDR3 bases are TGTGCCAGCAGTTACTCGATGAACACTGAAGCTTTCTTT. It yields the protein CASSYSMNTEAFF. V and J are TRBV6-5 and TRBJ1-1; no clear D gene. Germline CDR1 MNHEY, CDR2 SVGAGI. The CDR3 totals 13 residues. Trimming cost V 0 bases and J 0 bases, with 2 bases left between them.

Regarding this clonotype: This may arise from a read error, as a much more abundant clone is one base away. In this CDR3 the conserved last residue, phenylalanine or tryptophan, is missing, so a read error is likely. The chain recombines TRBV6-1 with TRBJ2-1; D is ambiguous. CDR3 length equals 13 residues. The germline V and J ends were trimmed by 6 bases and 6 bases, with 12 bases remaining between them. Germline loops: CDR1 MNHNS, CDR2 SASEGT. CDR3 sequence: CASSVIASNEQFL. CDR3 coding DNA: TGTGCCAGCAGCGTAATAGCAAGCAATGAGCAGTTCCTC.

The gene calls are TRBV14 and TRBJ2-3; D perhaps matches TRBD1 (5 bases). Germline CDR1 is SGHDN and CDR2 is FVKESK. Trimming cost V 4 bases and J 3 bases, with 17 bases left between them. This CDR3 spans 16 amino acids. DNA for the CDR3: TGTGCCAGCAGCCGGGTCCACCTAGGGGCGACAGATACGCAGTATTTT. Translating gives CASSRVHLGATDTQYF.

In its sample, this clonotype was seen a few times. V and J are TRBV7-2 and TRBJ2-3; 7 nucleotides line up with TRBD2. J was trimmed by 0 bases and V by 5 bases; bases with no gene match: 5. The CDR3 length is 15 residues. Looked up from germline, CDR1 is SGHTA and CDR2 is FQGNSA. CDR3 residues: CASSQSGISTDTQYF. The DNA of the CDR3 is TGTGCCAGCAGCCAGAGCGGGATTAGCACAGATACGCAGTATTTT.

This clonotype was seen at least ten times. This chain uses TRBV27 with TRBJ2-2; 7 bases fit TRBD1. Germline V gene sequence: CDR1 MNHEY, CDR2 SMNVEV (reference sequence). The CDR3 has 22 residues. The V gene end was trimmed by 4 bases and the J gene end by 1 base; junction bases not matched to a gene: 24. CDR3 bases: TGTGCCAGCAGTTCCCTCCACGGGGACAGCCTCCCCGCCCGATGGAACACCGGGGAGCTGTTTTTT. Translated: CASSSLHGDSLPARWNTGELFF.

This clonotype was counted a few times. V gene TRBV4-1 combines with J gene TRBJ2-1, with 9 nucleotides matching TRBD1. The germline V gene has CDR1 MGHRA and CDR2 YSYEKL. Losses at the gene ends were 4 bases for V and 7 bases for J; bases not matched to a gene: 11. The CDR3 loop spans 16 amino acids. As DNA, the CDR3 is TGCGCCAGCAGCCGCTCAGCGGGACAGGGAAGAAATGAGCAGTTCTTC. It yields the protein CASSRSAGQGRNEQFF.

This clonotype was found a few times. This chain links TRBV12-3 or TRBV12-4 with TRBJ2-1, with D perhaps matching TRBD1 (5 bases). CDR3 length equals 15 residues. Between the trimmed V and J ends, which lost 3 bases and 6 bases, there was a span of 15 bases. The CDR3 coding sequence is TGTGCCAGCAGTTTGGCAGGGTCGAGGCTCAATGAGCAGTTCTTC. Protein product: CASSLAGSRLNEQFF.

Ten or more counts support this clonotype. V is TRBV7-8 and J is TRBJ2-1; unclear D gene. V was clipped by 2 bases and J by 5 bases, with 4 bases between them. Germline values: CDR1 SGHVS, CDR2 FQNEAQ. The CDR3 totals 12 residues. The CDR3 bases are TGTGCCAGCAGCTTAAGCAACAATGAGCAGTTCTTC. Translation gives CASSLSNNEQFF.

A few counts support this clonotype. The V call is TRBV2, the J call TRBJ1-4; D remains unclear. The CDR3 spans 17 residues. V was trimmed by 3 bases and J by 7 bases, leaving 21 bases between them. Per germline, CDR1 SNHLY and CDR2 FYNNEI. CDR3 loop: CASSDLSWAGSPEKLFF. CDR3 coding DNA: TGTGCCAGCAGTGACCTCAGTTGGGCCGGTAGCCCTGAAAAACTGTTTTTT.

This clonotype was seen ten or more times. This chain joins TRBV2 and TRBJ2-1, with 10 bases lining up with TRBD2. CDR1 SNHLY and CDR2 FYNNEI come from the germline V gene. This CDR3 contains 16 residues. The ends lost 1 base at V and 8 bases at J; junction bases unmatched: 8. CDR3 nucleotides: TGTGCCAGCAGTGAAGAGGCTAGCGGGAGAATCCATGAGCAGTTCTTC. Amino acids: CASSEEASGRIHEQFF.

V and J are TRBV5-6 and TRBJ2-2, with D perhaps TRBD2 (6 bases). The V gene lost 6 bases and the J gene lost 6 bases, with 18 bases spanning the gap. This CDR3 is 15 amino acids long. Looked up from germline, CDR1 is SGHDT and CDR2 is YYEEEE. CDR3 bases: TGTGCCAGCATTTTAAGGAGGGCCATGGCCGGGGAGCTGTTTTTT. It encodes CASILRRAMAGELFF. The variable domain in full, with the rest retrieved from reference TRBV5-6 and TRBJ2-2, is DAGVTQSPTHLIKTRGQQVTLRCSPKSGHDTVSWYQQALGQGPQFIFQYYEEEERQRGNFPDRFSGHQFPNYSSELNVNALLLGDSALYLCASILRRAMAGELFFGEGSRLTVL.

In its sample, this clonotype was seen many times. CDR3 DNA: TGTGCCAGTGACGCGCCGGGACTAGCGCACTACAATGAGCAGTTCTTC. This sequence encodes CASDAPGLAHYNEQFF. The chain employs TRBV2 and TRBJ2-1; 10 positions match TRBD2. Germline-derived CDR1 and CDR2 are SNHLY and FYNNEI. This CDR3 is built from 16 residues. With V trimmed by 9 bases and J by 3 bases, 11 bases remained unmatched.

In this sample, this clonotype turned up many times. This chain links TRBV6-5 with TRBJ2-2; D call uncertain. V was pared by 2 bases and J by 0 bases, with 7 bases between. This CDR3 has 15 amino acids. CDR1 and CDR2 from the germline V gene are MNHEY and SVGAGI. The CDR3 spells CASSYGRSNTGELFF. The CDR3 DNA sequence: TGTGCCAGCAGTTACGGCAGGTCGAACACCGGGGAGCTGTTTTTT.

This clonotype was seen ten or more times. The rearrangement joins TRBV18 to TRBJ1-2; a weak D match, TRBD1 (5 bases). CDR1 is KGHSH and CDR2 is LQKENI in the germline V gene. Trimming left V 2 bases short and J 2 bases short, with 12 bases between. CDR3 size: 15 residues. The CDR3 nucleotides are TGTGCCAGCTCACCAGGGGACCCAGGGAACTATGGCTACACCTTC. It encodes CASSPGDPGNYGYTF.

A word on this clonotype: A read error may produce the germline difference seen at one junction end. The chain employs TRBV28 and TRBJ2-1, with D uncertain. Germline loops: CDR1 MDHEN, CDR2 SYDVKM. This CDR3 comprises 11 residues. Here the CDR3 reads CASRFGAEQLF. CDR3 coding DNA: TGTGCCAGCAGGTTTGGTGCTGAGCAGCTCTTC.